This T cell receptor beta chain appears in the sequencing data of a study of T cell responses to AZD1222 COVID-19 vaccine. Study context: Pooled samples include second doses given at about 4 or 12 weeks. Whole-study results and caveats: Mostly white British, mostly female donors; authors suggested clonal diversity may be underestimated. When two AZD1222 doses had been given, Spike-specific TCR breadth and depth rose.

TCRdb keeps only in-frame clones here, not all; method: immunoSEQ multiplex PCR. This sample has 75,000 to 100,000 clones, with around 90% found just once. Comments on this clone: Its antigen is not known.

The germline CDR1 and CDR2 sequences are SGHTA and FQGNSA. Trimming removed 5 bases from V and 3 bases from J; junction bases left unmatched: 9. The CDR3 has 16 amino acids. Source: peripheral blood, taken on day 0 of AZD1222 vaccination. The chain carries TRBV7-2 and TRBJ1-3; 8 bases are shared with TRBD1. This sequence was found in an adult in good health. The CDR3 sequence: CASSRGQGGGGNTIYF. The CDR3 nucleotides read TGTGCCAGCAGCCGCGGACAGGGTGGTGGTGGAAACACCATATATTTT.